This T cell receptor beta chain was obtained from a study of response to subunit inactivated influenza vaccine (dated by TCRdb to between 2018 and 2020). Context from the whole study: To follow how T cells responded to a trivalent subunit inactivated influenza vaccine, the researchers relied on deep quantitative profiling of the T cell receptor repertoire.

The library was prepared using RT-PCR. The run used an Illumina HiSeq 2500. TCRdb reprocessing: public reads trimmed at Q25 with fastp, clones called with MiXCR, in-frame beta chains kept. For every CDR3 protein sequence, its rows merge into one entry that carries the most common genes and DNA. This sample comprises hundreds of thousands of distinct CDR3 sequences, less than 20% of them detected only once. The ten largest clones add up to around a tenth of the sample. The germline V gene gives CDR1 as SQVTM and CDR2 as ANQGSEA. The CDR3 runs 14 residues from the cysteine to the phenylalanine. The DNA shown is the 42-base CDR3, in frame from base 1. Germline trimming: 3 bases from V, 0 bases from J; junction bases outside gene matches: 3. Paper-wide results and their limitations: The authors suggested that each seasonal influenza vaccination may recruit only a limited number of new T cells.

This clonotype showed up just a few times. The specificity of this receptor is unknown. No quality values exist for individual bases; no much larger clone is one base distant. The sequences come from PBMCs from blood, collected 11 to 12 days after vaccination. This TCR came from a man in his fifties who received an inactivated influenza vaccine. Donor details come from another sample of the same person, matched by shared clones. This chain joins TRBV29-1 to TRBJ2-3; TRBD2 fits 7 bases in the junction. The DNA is TGCAGCGTTGATGCGGGGGTTAGCACAGATACGCAGTATTTT. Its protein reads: CSVDAGVSTDTQYF.